The subject of this entry is one TCR beta chain. Its antigen remains unidentified. TCRdb fed the RT-PCR reads into MiXCR, producing one record per CDR3 protein. The sample includes hundreds of thousands of distinct CDR3 sequences, under 9% of them seen just once. This record comes from a study of response to subunit inactivated influenza vaccine. Points from the study as a whole: There was a suggestion from the authors that each seasonal influenza vaccination recruits few new T cells.

Sequenced here: PBMCs from blood, sampled around 2 years after vaccination. The receptor's source is a man in his fifties or sixties who received an inactivated influenza vaccine.

The DNA for the CDR3 is TGTGCCAGCAGTTTATTACAGGGTTTCTACGAGCAGTACTTC. It is translated as CASSLLQGFYEQYF. This chain joins TRBV28 and TRBJ2-7, with D perhaps matching TRBD1 (6 bases). Germline lookup yields CDR1 MDHEN and CDR2 SYDVKM. Trimming left V 1 base short and J 3 bases short, with 10 bases between. The CDR3 extends over 14 amino acids.